This TCR beta chain was obtained from a study of cytomegalovirus exposure and HLA in healthy donors. Germline V lookup: CDR1 MNHNS, CDR2 SASEGT. CDR3 length: 15 amino acids. V gave up 6 bases and J gave up 5 bases; unmatched junction bases: 11. The PCR was carried out with 60 Vbeta primers and 13 Jbeta primers. TCRdb keeps only in-frame clones here, not all; method: immunoSEQ multiplex PCR. The table includes some 190,000 clones, roughly 85% detected once. This clone was counted only a few times. Specimen: PBMCs. The chain carries TRBV6-1 and TRBJ2-7; 9 positions agree with TRBD2. This TCR derives from a boy aged 2 to 9 in good health and CMV-seronegative. The DNA of the CDR3 is TGTGCCAGCAGCTATGCCTTTAGCGGGAGCCACGAGCAGTACTTC. It codes for CASSYAFSGSHEQYF.